Presented here are 9 T cell receptor beta chains from one specimen sequenced in a study of post-analysis software for immune sequencing data. No cognate antigen is known for these TCRs. The TCR beta cDNA libraries contained unique molecular identifiers. TCRdb recomputed calls from the PCR reads with MiXCR, one row per CDR3 protein. Of around 400,000 distinct CDR3 sequences listed, over 30% are singletons. Notes on the study in general: Among roughly five TRBV segments more frequent in patients than controls were TRBV5-6, TRBV5-1 and TRBV20-1.

Sequencing was carried out using blood. The receptors here all came from a girl aged 2-10 years with multiple sclerosis.

V and J are TRBV4-3 and TRBJ1-2, with D possibly TRBD1 on 6 matching bases. V was clipped by 1 base and J by 2 bases, with 11 bases between them. The CDR3 covers 15 residues. Germline-derived CDR1 and CDR2 are LGHNA and YSLEER. CDR3 coding DNA: TGCGCCAGCAGCCAAGTAACAGGGAAGAACTATGGCTACACCTTC. This codes for CASSQVTGKNYGYTF.

This clonotype was seen only a few times. This chain links TRBV9 with TRBJ2-7; the match to TRBD2 covers 8 bases. This CDR3 contains 18 residues. With 2 bases clipped from V and 3 bases from J, the junction kept 16 bases outside the gene matches. CDR1 is SGDLS and CDR2 is YYNGEE in the germline V gene. The CDR3 bases are TGTGCCAGCAGCGTGGGGATCCGGGGGGGGGCAAAGGACTACGAGCAGTACTTC. This encodes CASSVGIRGGAKDYEQYF.

The sample holds a few counts of this clonotype. The J gene is TRBJ2-7, the V gene TRBV28; weak D call: TRBD2 (5 bases). The V and J ends lost 5 bases and 5 bases respectively, with 19 bases between them. The CDR3 has 15 residues. Per germline, CDR1 MDHEN and CDR2 SYDVKM. In DNA, the CDR3 is TGTGCCAGCAGTAGACTCGGACTGTTTGGGAACGAGCAGTACTTC. This encodes CASSRLGLFGNEQYF.

This clonotype showed up just a few times. This rearrangement joins TRBV12-3 or TRBV12-4 to TRBJ2-6; the D gene is possibly TRBD2 (6 bases). V lost 1 base and J 0 bases, leaving 19 bases between the germline ends. This CDR3 has 20 amino acids. CDR3 protein: CASSLEGRGRGRSGANVLTF. Here the CDR3 DNA reads TGTGCCAGCAGTTTAGAGGGGCGGGGACGCGGACGCTCTGGGGCCAACGTCCTGACTTTC.

This sequence joins TRBV7-9 and TRBJ1-2; the D gene is possibly TRBD1 (6 bases). V was trimmed by 5 bases and J by 7 bases, leaving 17 bases between them. Looked up from germline, CDR1 is SEHNR and CDR2 is FQNEAQ (reference sequence). The CDR3 runs 14 residues. This CDR3 is CASSVYRDLSGYTF. The CDR3 nucleotides are TGTGCCAGCAGCGTATACAGGGATCTATCTGGCTACACCTTC.

The chain uses TRBV20-1 and TRBJ1-2; 8 bases line up with TRBD1. V lost 3 bases and J lost 6; bases outside the gene matches: 6. The CDR3 consists of 13 residues. Looked up from germline, CDR1 is DFQATT and CDR2 is SNEGSKA (reference sequence). The CDR3 DNA reads as TGCAGTGCTAGGTTACAGGGGGACCATGGCTACACCTTC. This translates into CSARLQGDHGYTF.

This clonotype has more than one count but fewer than ten. The chain carries TRBV20-1 and TRBJ2-5; D is uncertain. The CDR3 runs 15 residues. Trimming left V 5 bases short and J 2 bases short, with 18 bases between. The germline CDR1 and CDR2 sequences are DFQATT and SNEGSKA (reference sequence). This CDR3 is CSAQNRTHGQETQYF. CDR3 nucleotide sequence: TGCAGTGCTCAGAATAGGACGCATGGACAAGAGACCCAGTACTTC.

This rearrangement joins TRBV20-1 to TRBJ1-1; D not certain. CDR1 is DFQATT and CDR2 is SNEGSKA in the germline V gene (reference sequence). The V and J ends lost 7 bases and 8 bases respectively, with 14 bases between them. The CDR3 is 11 residues long. The CDR3 nucleotides read TGCAGTGTTTGGGAAGGGCGGGAAGCTTTCTTT. Translation: CSVWEGREAFF.

The chain recombines TRBV28 with TRBJ1-4, with D possibly TRBD1 on 5 matching bases. V lost 3 bases to trimming and J lost 6 bases, with 8 bases between them. CDR3 length: 13 residues. CDR1 and CDR2 (germline): MDHEN, SYDVKM. The CDR3 protein is CASSFQGDEKLFF. The CDR3 DNA follows: TGTGCCAGCAGTTTTCAGGGAGATGAAAAACTGTTTTTT.